The entry below gives a single T cell receptor (beta chain) sequence along with its context. Antigen: not known. The record originates from a study of blood T cells in healthy people across ages. Study observations and caveats: In long-lived donors, naive CD4+ cell counts and diversity exceeded those of aged donors.

Combining a sample-barcoded 5' primer with a J-beta primer mix, a second PCR ran for roughly 6 to 11 cycles. TCRdb called the 5' RACE reads again in MiXCR, with one record for every CDR3 protein. The sample includes about 970,000 distinct CDR3 sequences, roughly half of them seen just once. The sample consisted of blood. The source of this sequence is an older woman in good health.

CDR3 sequence reads: CASSFTTNTGELFF. CDR3 coding DNA: TGTGCCAGCAGTTTTACCACTAACACCGGGGAGCTGTTTTTT. The chain combines TRBV28 with TRBJ2-2; D not certain. In germline, CDR1 is MDHEN, CDR2 SYDVKM. This CDR3 has 14 amino acids. Trimming removed 3 bases from V and 2 bases from J, with 7 bases in between.